Described below is a single T cell receptor beta chain sequence and its context. Its antigen is as yet unknown. Genomic DNA, the template, was used for profiling of the TCR beta VDJ and CDR3. MiXCR, applied by TCRdb to the reads, yields one record per CDR3 protein. The sample gives about 160,000 distinct CDR3 sequences, 40% to 60% of which show up once; more than 30% is in the top ten. The source of the sample is a study of CD8+CD57+ T cells in acquired aplastic anemia. Overall study context: The DNA of sorted CD4+ and CD8+ cells averaged approximately 3.4 ug. Study-level results: Controls did not differ significantly from patients in CD8+ Simpson's diversity.

This CDR3 is 14 amino acids long. The germline gives CDR1 SNHLY, CDR2 FYNNEI. Germline trimming cut 7 bases from V and 4 bases from J; bases unmatched to any gene: 8. The authors sequenced patients whose flow cytometry had shown CD8+CD57+ cell expansion. With no exception, the patients had severe acquired aplastic anemia. J is TRBJ1-2 and V is TRBV2; TRBD1 aligns across 8 bases. The receptor was derived from a human donor with aplastic anemia. Sequenced sample: sorted CD4+, CD8+, or CD8+CD57+ T cells (not recorded which) from PBMCs. CDR3 in amino acids: CASKLRGLSYGYTF. In nucleotides, the CDR3 is TGTGCCAGCAAGCTCAGGGGGCTGAGCTATGGCTACACCTTC.